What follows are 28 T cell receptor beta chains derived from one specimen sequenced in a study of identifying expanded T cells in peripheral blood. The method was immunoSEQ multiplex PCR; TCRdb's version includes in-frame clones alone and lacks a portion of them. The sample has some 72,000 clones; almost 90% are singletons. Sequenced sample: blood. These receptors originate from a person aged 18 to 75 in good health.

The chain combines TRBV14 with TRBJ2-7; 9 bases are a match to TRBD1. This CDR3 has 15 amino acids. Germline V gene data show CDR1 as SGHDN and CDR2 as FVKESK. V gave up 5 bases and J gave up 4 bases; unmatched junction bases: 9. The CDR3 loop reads CASSGRRDRVYEQYF. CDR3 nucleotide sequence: TGTGCCAGCAGCGGACGCCGGGACAGGGTTTACGAGCAGTACTTC.

DNA of the CDR3: TGTGCCAGCACACGGGACAGGGATCAGCCCCAGCATTTT. Encoded protein: CASTRDRDQPQHF. The chain is built from TRBV2 and TRBJ1-5, with TRBD1 identical over 9 bases. Germline loops: CDR1 SNHLY, CDR2 FYNNEI. V was pared by 7 bases and J by 5 bases, with 3 bases of the junction left unmatched. The CDR3 has 13 residues.

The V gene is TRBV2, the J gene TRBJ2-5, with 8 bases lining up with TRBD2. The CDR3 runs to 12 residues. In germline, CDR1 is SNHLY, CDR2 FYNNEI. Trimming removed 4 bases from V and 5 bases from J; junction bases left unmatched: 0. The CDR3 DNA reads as TGTGCCAGCAGTGGACTAGCGGAGACCCAGTACTTC. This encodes CASSGLAETQYF. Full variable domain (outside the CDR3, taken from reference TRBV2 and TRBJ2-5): EPEVTQTPSHQVTQMGQEVILRCVPISNHLYFYWYRQILGQKVEFLVSFYNNEISEKSEIFDDQFSVERPDGSNFTLKIRSTKLEDSAMYFCASSGLAETQYFGPGTRLLVL.

The CDR3 DNA sequence: TGTGCCAGCAGCCGGGAGGGCTCCTACGAGCAGTACTTC. Amino acid sequence: CASSREGSYEQYF. The chain combines TRBV6-5 with TRBJ2-7, with TRBD2 matching 8 bases. This CDR3 spans 13 amino acids. The junction had 1 base not matched to a gene; V was cut back by 6 bases and J by 0 bases. The germline gives CDR1 MNHEY, CDR2 SVGAGI.

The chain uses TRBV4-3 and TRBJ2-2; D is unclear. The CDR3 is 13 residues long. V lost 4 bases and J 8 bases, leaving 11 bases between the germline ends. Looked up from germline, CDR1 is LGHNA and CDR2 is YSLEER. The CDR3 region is CASSRDPVGELFF. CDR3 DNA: TGCGCCAGCAGCCGAGACCCGGTAGGGGAGCTGTTTTTT.

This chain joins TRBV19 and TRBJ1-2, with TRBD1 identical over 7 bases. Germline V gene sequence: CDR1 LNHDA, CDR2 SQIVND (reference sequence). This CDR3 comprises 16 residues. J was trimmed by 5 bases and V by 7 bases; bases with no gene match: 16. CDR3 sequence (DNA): TGTGCCAGTAACCCGATCGGACAGGCCTCGCGGTATGGCTACACCTTC. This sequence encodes CASNPIGQASRYGYTF.

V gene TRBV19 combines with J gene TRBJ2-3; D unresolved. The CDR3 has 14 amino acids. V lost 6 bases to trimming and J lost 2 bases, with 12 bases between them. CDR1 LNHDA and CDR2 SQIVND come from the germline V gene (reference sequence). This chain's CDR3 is CASRRTEDTDTQYF. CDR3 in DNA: TGTGCCAGTAGGAGGACCGAGGACACAGATACGCAGTATTTT.

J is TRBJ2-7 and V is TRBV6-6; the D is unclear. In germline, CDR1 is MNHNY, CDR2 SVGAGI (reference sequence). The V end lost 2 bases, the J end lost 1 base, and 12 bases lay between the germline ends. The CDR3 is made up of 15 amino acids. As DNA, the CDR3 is TGTGCCAGCAGTTACAACCCCCGACTTTCCTACGAGCAGTACTTC. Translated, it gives CASSYNPRLSYEQYF.

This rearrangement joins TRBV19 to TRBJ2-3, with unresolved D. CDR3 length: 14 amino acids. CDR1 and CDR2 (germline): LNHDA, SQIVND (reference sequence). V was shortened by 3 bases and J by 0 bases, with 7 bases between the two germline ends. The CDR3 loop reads CASSIVASTDTQYF. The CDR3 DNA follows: TGTGCCAGTAGTATCGTTGCTAGCACAGATACGCAGTATTTT.

CDR3 region: CASSPTGGDQPQHF. CDR3 coding DNA: TGCGCCAGCAGCCCGACAGGGGGGGATCAGCCCCAGCATTTT. The chain couples TRBV5-1 to TRBJ1-5; 9 bases map to TRBD1. The CDR3 totals 14 residues. CDR1 and CDR2 from the germline V gene are SGHRS and YFSETQ. The V and J ends lost 4 bases and 5 bases, in that order; junction bases with no gene match: 4.

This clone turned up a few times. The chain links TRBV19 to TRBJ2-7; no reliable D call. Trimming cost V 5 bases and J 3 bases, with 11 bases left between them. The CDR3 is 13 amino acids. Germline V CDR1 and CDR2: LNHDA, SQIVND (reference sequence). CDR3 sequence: CASSRRPYYEQYF. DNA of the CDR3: TGTGCCAGTAGTCGCCGACCCTACTACGAGCAGTACTTC.

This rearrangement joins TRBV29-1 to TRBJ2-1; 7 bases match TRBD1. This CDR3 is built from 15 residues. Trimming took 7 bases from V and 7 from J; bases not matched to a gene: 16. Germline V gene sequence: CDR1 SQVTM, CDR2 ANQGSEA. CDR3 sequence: CSAQTGTAPRNEQFF. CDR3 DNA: TGCAGCGCCCAGACCGGGACAGCGCCGCGGAATGAGCAGTTCTTC.

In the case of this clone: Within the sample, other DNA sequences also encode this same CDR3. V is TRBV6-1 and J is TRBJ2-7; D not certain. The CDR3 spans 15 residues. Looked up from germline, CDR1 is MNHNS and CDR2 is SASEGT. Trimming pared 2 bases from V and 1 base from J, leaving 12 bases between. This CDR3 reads CASSELPGRSYEQYF. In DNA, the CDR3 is TGTGCCAGCAGTGAACTCCCCGGACGGTCCTACGAGCAGTACTTC.

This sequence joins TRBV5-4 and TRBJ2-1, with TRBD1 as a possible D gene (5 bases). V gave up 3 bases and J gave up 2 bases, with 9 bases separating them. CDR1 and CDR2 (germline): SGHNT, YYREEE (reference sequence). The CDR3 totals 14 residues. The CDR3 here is CASSSTDTYNEQFF. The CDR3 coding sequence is TGTGCCAGCAGCTCGACAGATACCTACAATGAGCAGTTCTTC.

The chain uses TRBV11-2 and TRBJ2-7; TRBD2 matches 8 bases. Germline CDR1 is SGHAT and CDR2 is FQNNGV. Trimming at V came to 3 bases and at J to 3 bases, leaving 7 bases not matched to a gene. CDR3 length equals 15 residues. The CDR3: CASSFGTRGDYEQYF. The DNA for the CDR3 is TGTGCCAGCAGCTTTGGGACTAGGGGCGACTACGAGCAGTACTTC. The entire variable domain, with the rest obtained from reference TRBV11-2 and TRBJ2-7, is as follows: EAGVAQSPRYKIIEKRQSVAFWCNPISGHATLYWYQQILGQGPKLLIQFQNNGVVDDSQLPKDRFSAERLKGVDSTLKIQPAKLEDSAVYLCASSFGTRGDYEQYFGPGTRLTVT.

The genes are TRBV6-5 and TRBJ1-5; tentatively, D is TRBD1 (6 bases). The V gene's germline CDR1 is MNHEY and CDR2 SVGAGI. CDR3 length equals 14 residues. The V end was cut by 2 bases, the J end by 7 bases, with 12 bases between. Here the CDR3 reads CASSYGGAGQPQHF. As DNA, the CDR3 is TGTGCCAGCAGTTACGGGGGGGCCGGGCAGCCCCAGCATTTT.

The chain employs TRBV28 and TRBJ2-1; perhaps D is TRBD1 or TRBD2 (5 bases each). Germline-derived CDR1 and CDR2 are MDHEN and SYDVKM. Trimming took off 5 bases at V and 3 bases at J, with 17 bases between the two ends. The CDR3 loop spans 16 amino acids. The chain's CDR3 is CASSPNEGWNYNEQFF. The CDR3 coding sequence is TGTGCCAGCAGTCCCAACGAGGGGTGGAACTACAATGAGCAGTTCTTC.

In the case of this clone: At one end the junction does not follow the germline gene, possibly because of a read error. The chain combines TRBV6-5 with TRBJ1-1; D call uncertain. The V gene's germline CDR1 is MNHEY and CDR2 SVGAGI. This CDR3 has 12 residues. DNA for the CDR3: TGCGCGTCAGGAATCGGGGACACTGAAGCTTTCTTT. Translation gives CASGIGDTEAFF.

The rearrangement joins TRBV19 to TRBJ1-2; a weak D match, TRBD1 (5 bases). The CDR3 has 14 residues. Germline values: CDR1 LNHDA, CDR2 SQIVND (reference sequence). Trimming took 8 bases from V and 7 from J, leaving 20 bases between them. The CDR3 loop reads CASCPGPTFGGYTF. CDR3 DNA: TGTGCCAGTTGTCCGGGACCCACGTTCGGTGGCTACACCTTC. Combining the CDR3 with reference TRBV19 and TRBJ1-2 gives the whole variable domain DGGITQSPKYLFRKEGQNVTLSCEQNLNHDAMYWYRQDPGQGLRLIYYSQIVNDFQKGDIAEGYSVSREKKESFPLTVTSAQKNPTAFYLCASCPGPTFGGYTFGSGTRLTVV.

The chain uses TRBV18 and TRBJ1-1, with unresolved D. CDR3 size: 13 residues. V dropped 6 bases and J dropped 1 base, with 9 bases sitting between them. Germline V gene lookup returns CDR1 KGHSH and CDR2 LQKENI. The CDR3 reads CASSRTQNTEAFF. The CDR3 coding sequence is TGTGCCAGCTCTCGGACTCAGAACACTGAAGCTTTCTTT.

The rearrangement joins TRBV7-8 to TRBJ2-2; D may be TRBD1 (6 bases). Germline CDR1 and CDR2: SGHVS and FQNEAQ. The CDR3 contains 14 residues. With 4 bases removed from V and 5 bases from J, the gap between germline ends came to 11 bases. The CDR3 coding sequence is TGTGCCAGCAGCTCAATGCAGGGGACCGGGGAGCTGTTTTTT. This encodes CASSSMQGTGELFF.

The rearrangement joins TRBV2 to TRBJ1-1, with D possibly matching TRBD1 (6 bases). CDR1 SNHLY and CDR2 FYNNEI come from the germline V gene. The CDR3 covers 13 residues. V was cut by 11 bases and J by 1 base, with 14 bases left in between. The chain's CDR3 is CARTGHQNTEAFF. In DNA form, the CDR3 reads TGTGCCCGCACGGGACACCAGAACACTGAAGCTTTCTTT.

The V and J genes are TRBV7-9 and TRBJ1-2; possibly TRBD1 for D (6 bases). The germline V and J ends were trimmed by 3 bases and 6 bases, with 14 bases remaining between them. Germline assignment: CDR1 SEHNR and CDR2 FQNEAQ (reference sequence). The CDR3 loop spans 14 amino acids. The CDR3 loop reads CASSFNRENNGYTF. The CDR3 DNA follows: TGTGCCAGCAGCTTTAACAGGGAAAACAATGGCTACACCTTC.

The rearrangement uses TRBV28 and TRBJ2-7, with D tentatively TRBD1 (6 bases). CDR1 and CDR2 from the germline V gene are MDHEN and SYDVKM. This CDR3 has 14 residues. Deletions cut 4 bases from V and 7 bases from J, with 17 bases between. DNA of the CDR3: TGTGCCAGCAGTTATACAGGGTTTTCGGGGGAGCAGTACTTC. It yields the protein CASSYTGFSGEQYF.

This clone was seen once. The CDR3 here is CASSLGSVSGQETQYF. Here the CDR3 DNA reads TGTGCCAGCAGCTTAGGGTCGGTTAGCGGACAAGAGACCCAGTACTTC. The V gene is TRBV7-2, the J gene TRBJ2-5, with a possible D match to TRBD2 (6 bases). Trimming took 1 base from V and 2 from J, leaving 14 bases between them. The CDR3 totals 16 residues. Germline CDR1 and CDR2: SGHTA and FQGNSA.

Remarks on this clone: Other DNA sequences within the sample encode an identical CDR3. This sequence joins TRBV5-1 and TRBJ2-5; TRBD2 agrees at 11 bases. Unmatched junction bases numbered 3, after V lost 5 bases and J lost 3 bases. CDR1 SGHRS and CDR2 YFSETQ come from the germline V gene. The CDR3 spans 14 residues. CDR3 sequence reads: CASSLAGGEETQYF. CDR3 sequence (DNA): TGCGCCAGCAGTCTAGCGGGGGGCGAAGAGACCCAGTACTTC.

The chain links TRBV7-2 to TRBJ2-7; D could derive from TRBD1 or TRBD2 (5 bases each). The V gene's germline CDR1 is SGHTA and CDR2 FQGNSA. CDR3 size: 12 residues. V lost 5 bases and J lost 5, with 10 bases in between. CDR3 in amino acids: CASSRDRDEQYF. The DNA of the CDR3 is TGTGCCAGCAGCCGGGACCGGGACGAGCAGTACTTC.

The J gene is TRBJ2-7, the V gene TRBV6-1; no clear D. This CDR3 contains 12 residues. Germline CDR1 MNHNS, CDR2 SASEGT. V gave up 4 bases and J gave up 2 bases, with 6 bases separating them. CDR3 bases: TGTGCCAGCAGTGTGGCAACCTACGAGCAGTACTTC. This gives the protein CASSVATYEQYF.